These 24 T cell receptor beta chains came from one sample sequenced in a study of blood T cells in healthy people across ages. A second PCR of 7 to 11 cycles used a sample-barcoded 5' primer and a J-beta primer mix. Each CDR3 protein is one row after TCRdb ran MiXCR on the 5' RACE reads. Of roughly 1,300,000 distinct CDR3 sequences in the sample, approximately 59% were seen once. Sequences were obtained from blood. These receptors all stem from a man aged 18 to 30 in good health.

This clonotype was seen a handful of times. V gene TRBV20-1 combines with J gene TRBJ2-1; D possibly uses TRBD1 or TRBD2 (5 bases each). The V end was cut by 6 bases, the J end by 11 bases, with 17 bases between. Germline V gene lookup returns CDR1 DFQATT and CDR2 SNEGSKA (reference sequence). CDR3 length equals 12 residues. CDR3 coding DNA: TGCAGTGCACACCGGGACGGTTTACAGCAGTTCTTC. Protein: CSAHRDGLQQFF.

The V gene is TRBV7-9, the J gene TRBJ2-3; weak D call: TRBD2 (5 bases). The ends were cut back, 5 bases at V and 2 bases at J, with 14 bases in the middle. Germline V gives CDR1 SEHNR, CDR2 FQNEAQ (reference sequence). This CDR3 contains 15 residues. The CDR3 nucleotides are TGTGCCAGCAGCCCCCTCTCGGGATACACAGATACGCAGTATTTT. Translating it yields CASSPLSGYTDTQYF.

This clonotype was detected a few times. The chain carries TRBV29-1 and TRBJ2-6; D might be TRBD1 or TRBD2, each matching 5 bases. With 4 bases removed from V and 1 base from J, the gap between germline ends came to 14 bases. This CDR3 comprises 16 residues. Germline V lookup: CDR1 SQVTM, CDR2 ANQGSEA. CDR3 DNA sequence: TGCAGCGTTGGGGACGTGGACTTATCTGGGGCCAACGTCCTGACTTTC. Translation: CSVGDVDLSGANVLTF. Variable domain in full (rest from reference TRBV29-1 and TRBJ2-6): SAVISQKPSRDICQRGTSLTIQCQVDSQVTMMFWYRQQPGQSLTLIATANQGSEATYESGFVIDKFPISRPNLTFSTLTVSNMSPEDSSIYLCSVGDVDLSGANVLTFGAGSRLTVL.

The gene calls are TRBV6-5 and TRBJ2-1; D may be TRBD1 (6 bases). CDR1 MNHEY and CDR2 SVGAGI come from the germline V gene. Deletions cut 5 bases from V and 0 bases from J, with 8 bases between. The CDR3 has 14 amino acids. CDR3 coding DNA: TGTGCCAGCAGTCCGGGACACTCCTACAATGAGCAGTTCTTC. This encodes CASSPGHSYNEQFF.

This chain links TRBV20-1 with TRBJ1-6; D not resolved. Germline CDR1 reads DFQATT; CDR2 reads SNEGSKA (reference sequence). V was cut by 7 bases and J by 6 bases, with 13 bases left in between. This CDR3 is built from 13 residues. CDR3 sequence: CSVRAPGNSPLHF. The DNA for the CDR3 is TGCAGTGTTCGCGCCCCGGGTAATTCACCCCTCCACTTT.

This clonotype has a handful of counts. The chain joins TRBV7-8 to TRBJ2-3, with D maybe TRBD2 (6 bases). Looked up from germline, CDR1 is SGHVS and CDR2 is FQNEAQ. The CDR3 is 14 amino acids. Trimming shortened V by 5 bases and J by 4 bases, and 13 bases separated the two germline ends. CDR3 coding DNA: TGTGCCAGCAGCCCAGGACTATTGCCAGATACGCAGTATTTT. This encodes CASSPGLLPDTQYF.

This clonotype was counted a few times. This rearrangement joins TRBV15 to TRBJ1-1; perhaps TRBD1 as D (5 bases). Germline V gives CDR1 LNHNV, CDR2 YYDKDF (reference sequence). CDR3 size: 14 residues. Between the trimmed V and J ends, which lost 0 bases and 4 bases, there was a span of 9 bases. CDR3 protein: CATSREGGSTEAFF. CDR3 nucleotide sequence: TGTGCCACCAGCAGAGAGGGGGGGAGCACTGAAGCTTTCTTT.

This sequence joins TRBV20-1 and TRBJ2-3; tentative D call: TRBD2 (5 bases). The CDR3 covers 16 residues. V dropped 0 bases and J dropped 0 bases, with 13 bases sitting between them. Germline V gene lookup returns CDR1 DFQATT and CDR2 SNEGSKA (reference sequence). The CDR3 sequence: CSARDPAETSTDTQYF. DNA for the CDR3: TGCAGTGCTAGAGATCCAGCGGAGACTAGCACAGATACGCAGTATTTT.

CDR3 sequence (DNA): TGTGCCAGCAGTGGCCTTGGACGGCCCCACCCGGCGAACACCGGGGAGCTGTTTTTT. Encoded protein: CASSGLGRPHPANTGELFF. The V and J genes are TRBV12-3 or TRBV12-4 and TRBJ2-2; D gene ambiguous. The CDR3 runs 19 residues. V gave up 5 bases and J gave up 0 bases, with 22 bases separating them.

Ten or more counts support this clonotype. CDR3 amino acids: CASTSGTYEQYF. The CDR3 DNA is TGTGCCAGCACTAGCGGGACCTACGAGCAGTACTTC. The chain uses TRBV12-3 or TRBV12-4 and TRBJ2-7; 9 positions match TRBD2. V gave up 7 bases and J gave up 2 bases; unmatched junction bases: 0. This CDR3 contains 12 residues.

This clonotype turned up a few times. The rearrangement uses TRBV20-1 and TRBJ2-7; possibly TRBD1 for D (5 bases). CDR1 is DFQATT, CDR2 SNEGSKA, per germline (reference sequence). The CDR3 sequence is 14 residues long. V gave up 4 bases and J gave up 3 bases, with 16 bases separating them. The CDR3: CSAKSTAGIYEQYF. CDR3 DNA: TGCAGTGCTAAGTCGACAGCCGGAATCTACGAGCAGTACTTC.

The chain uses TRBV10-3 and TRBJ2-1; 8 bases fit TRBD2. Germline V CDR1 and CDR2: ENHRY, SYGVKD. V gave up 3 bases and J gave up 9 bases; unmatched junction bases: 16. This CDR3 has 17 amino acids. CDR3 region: CAISDLSVRGGLSEQFF. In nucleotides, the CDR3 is TGTGCCATCAGTGACCTCTCAGTCCGGGGGGGCCTGTCTGAGCAGTTCTTC.

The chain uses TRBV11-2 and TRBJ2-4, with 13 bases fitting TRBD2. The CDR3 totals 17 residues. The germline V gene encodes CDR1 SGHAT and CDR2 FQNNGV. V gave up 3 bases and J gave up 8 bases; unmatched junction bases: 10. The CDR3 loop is CASSFPGLAGESDIQYF. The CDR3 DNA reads TGTGCCAGCAGCTTTCCCGGACTAGCGGGGGAGTCGGACATTCAGTACTTC.

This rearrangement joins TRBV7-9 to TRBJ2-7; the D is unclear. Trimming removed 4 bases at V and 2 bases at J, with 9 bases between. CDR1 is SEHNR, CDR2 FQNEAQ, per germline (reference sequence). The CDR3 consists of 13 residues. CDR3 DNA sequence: TGTGCCAGCAGCTCGAGCAGGACCTACGAGCAGTACTTC. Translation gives CASSSSRTYEQYF.

The CDR3 DNA follows: TGTGCCAGCAGCTTAGCTCCTCGGACTAGCGGGAACACCGGGGAGCTGTTTTTT. This translates into CASSLAPRTSGNTGELFF. The chain is built from TRBV7-7 and TRBJ2-2; TRBD2 matches at 10 bases. The CDR3 runs 18 residues. Trimming removed 0 bases from V and 1 base from J; junction bases left unmatched: 5. From germline, CDR1 is SSHAT and CDR2 FNYEAQ (reference sequence).

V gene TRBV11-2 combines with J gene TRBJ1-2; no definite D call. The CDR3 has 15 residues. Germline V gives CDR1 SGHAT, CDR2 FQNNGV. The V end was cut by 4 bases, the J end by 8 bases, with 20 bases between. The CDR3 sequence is CASSSPRAGWVGYTF. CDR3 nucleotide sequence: TGTGCCAGCAGCTCCCCTAGGGCAGGTTGGGTGGGCTACACCTTC. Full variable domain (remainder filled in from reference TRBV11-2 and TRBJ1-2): EAGVAQSPRYKIIEKRQSVAFWCNPISGHATLYWYQQILGQGPKLLIQFQNNGVVDDSQLPKDRFSAERLKGVDSTLKIQPAKLEDSAVYLCASSSPRAGWVGYTFGSGTRLTVV.

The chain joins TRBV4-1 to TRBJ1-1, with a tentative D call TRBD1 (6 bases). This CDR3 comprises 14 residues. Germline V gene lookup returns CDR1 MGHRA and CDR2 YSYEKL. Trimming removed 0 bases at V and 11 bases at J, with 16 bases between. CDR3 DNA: TGCGCCAGCAGCCAAGATTCAATAGGGGGTATCGCTTTCTTT. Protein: CASSQDSIGGIAFF.

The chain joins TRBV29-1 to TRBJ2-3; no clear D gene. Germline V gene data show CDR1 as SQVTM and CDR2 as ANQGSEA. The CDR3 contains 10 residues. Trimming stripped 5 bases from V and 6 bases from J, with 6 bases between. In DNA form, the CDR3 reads TGCAGCGTTAGAGCGGATACGCAGTATTTT. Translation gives CSVRADTQYF.

The CDR3 loop is CASSRGTSGSRTGELFF. The CDR3 DNA reads as TGTGCCAGCAGCAGGGGGACTAGCGGGAGTAGGACCGGGGAGCTGTTTTTT. V gene TRBV7-6 combines with J gene TRBJ2-2, with 14 positions matching TRBD2. The CDR3 consists of 17 residues. From germline, CDR1 is SGHVS and CDR2 FNYEAQ. The junction had 7 bases not matched to a gene; V was cut back by 5 bases and J by 5 bases. The full variable domain, rest sourced from reference TRBV7-6 and TRBJ2-2, is GAGVSQSPRYKVTKRGQDVALRCDPISGHVSLYWYRQALGQGPEFLTYFNYEAQQDKSGLPNDRFSAERPEGSISTLTIQRTEQRDSAMYRCASSRGTSGSRTGELFFGEGSRLTVL.

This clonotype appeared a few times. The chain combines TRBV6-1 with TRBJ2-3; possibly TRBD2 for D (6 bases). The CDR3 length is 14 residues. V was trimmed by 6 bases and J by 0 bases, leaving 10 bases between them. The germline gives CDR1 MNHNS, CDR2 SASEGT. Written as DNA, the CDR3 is TGTGCCAGCAGCCGCGGGGTTAGCACAGATACGCAGTATTTT. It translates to CASSRGVSTDTQYF.

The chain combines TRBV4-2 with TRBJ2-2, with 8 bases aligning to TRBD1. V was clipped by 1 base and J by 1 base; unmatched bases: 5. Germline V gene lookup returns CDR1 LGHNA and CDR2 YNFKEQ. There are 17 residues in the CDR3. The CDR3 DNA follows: TGTGCCAGCAGCCAAGTGGAGGGACAGGAGAACACCGGGGAGCTGTTTTTT. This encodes CASSQVEGQENTGELFF.

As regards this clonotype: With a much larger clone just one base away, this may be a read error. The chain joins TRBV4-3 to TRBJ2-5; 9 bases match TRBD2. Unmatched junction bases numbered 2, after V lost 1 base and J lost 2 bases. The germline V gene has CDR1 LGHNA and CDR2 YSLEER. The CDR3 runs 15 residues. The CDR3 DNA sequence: TGCGCCAGCAGCCAAGGGACTAGCGTACAAGAGACCCAGTACTTC. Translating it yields CASSQGTSVQETQYF.

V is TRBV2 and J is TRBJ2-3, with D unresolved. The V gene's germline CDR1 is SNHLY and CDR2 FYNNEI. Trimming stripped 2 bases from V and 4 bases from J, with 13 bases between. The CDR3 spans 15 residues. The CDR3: CASSETRTTADTQYF. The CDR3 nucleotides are TGTGCCAGCAGTGAAACCCGGACCACCGCAGATACGCAGTATTTT. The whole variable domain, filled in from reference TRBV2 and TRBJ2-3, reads EPEVTQTPSHQVTQMGQEVILRCVPISNHLYFYWYRQILGQKVEFLVSFYNNEISEKSEIFDDQFSVERPDGSNFTLKIRSTKLEDSAMYFCASSETRTTADTQYFGPGTRLTVL.

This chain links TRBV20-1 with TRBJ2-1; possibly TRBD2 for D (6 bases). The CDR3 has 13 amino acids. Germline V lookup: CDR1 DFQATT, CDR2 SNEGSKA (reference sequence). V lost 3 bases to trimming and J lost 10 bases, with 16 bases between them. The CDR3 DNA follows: TGCAGTGCTAGCTTTCGAGTAGGACTAGAGCAGTTCTTC. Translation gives CSASFRVGLEQFF.